Shown below are 7 T cell receptor beta chains from a single sample sequenced in a study of blood T cell repertoires in COVID-19. Generated by immunoSEQ multiplex PCR, the TCRdb table keeps only in-frame clones and is missing some. The sample includes fewer than 350,000 clones, 75% to 90% of them seen just once. Material for sequencing was PBMCs or T cells enriched from blood (not recorded which). All receptors come from a woman between 50 and 59 years old who had recovered from COVID-19.

The chain has TRBV2 and TRBJ2-3, with D possibly matching TRBD2 (6 bases). The germline gives CDR1 SNHLY, CDR2 FYNNEI. The V end lost 7 bases, the J end lost 2 bases, and 13 bases lay between the germline ends. The CDR3 has 14 residues. CDR3 in DNA: TGTGCCAGCACATCGGGAGCGGACACAGATACGCAGTATTTT. This codes for CASTSGADTDTQYF.

J is TRBJ1-5 and V is TRBV10-2, with TRBD1 matching over 7 bases. The germline CDR1 and CDR2 sequences are WSHSY and SAAADI. The CDR3 length is 13 residues. After removal of 7 bases from V and 7 bases from J, the junction contained 7 bases not matched to a gene. In nucleotides, the CDR3 is TGCGCCAGCACTGGGACAGTCAACCAGCCCCAGCATTTT. Its protein is CASTGTVNQPQHF.

The chain links TRBV5-1 to TRBJ2-7; 7 positions agree with TRBD2. The germline V gene encodes CDR1 SGHRS and CDR2 YFSETQ. V was pared by 0 bases and J by 2 bases, with 5 bases of the junction left unmatched. CDR3 length: 15 residues. The CDR3 DNA reads as TGCGCCAGCAGCTTGGGACTAGCAGTTACCTACGAGCAGTACTTC. Translation gives CASSLGLAVTYEQYF.

This clone was detected once. This sequence joins TRBV24-1 and TRBJ1-2, with TRBD1 matching 11 bases. Germline V lookup: CDR1 KGHDR, CDR2 SFDVKD. Trimming at V came to 1 base and at J to 3 bases, leaving 12 bases not matched to a gene. The CDR3 length is 19 residues. The CDR3 sequence is CATSDFYPPGQGEYYGYTF. In DNA, the CDR3 is TGTGCCACCAGTGATTTCTACCCCCCGGGACAGGGGGAATACTATGGCTACACCTTC.

This chain uses TRBV30 with TRBJ2-3; the D gene is possibly TRBD1 (5 bases). CDR3 size: 17 residues. Germline assignment: CDR1 GTSNPN and CDR2 SVGIG (reference sequence). The V end was cut by 3 bases, the J end by 0 bases, with 19 bases between. This CDR3 is CAWRWGPRITSTDTQYF. The CDR3 DNA reads as TGTGCCTGGAGGTGGGGCCCGAGAATTACTAGCACAGATACGCAGTATTTT.

V gene TRBV4-1 combines with J gene TRBJ2-3, with D possibly being TRBD1 (6 bases). This CDR3 comprises 15 residues. CDR1 is MGHRA, CDR2 YSYEKL, per germline. Trimming cost V 3 bases and J 4 bases, with 14 bases left between them. The CDR3 DNA is TGCGCCAGCAGCCAGGGGGCCACTAAGTCAGATACGCAGTATTTT. Amino acids: CASSQGATKSDTQYF.

The chain joins TRBV6-5 to TRBJ1-6; no reliable D call. The CDR3 has 15 amino acids. From germline, CDR1 is MNHEY and CDR2 SVGAGI. Trimming shortened V by 6 bases and J by 7 bases, and 16 bases separated the two germline ends. Here the CDR3 reads CASRSQLPGNSPLHF. Here the CDR3 DNA reads TGTGCCAGCAGATCCCAACTCCCGGGGAATTCACCCCTCCACTTT.